The 10 T cell receptor beta chains below all came from one sample that was sequenced in a study of PD-1 blockade in classical Hodgkin lymphoma. All the patients suffered relapse after autologous stem cell transplantation, and brentuximab vedotin exposure differed. The method was immunoSEQ multiplex PCR; TCRdb's version includes in-frame clones alone and lacks a portion of them. The data contain more than 45,000 clones, 73% of them singletons. Sequences were derived from peripheral blood mononuclear cells (PBMCs), sampled before the second cycle of nivolumab. These receptors all stem from a human donor with classical Hodgkin lymphoma.

This chain joins TRBV7-9 and TRBJ2-1, with 7 positions matching TRBD2. The V gene's germline CDR1 is SEHNR and CDR2 FQNEAQ (reference sequence). This CDR3 has 16 residues. The ends lost 5 bases at V and 9 bases at J; junction bases unmatched: 16. CDR3 DNA: TGTGCCAGCAGCCAAAAACACCAGCGGGATTTGGCTGAGCAGTTCTTC. This codes for CASSQKHQRDLAEQFF.

V gene TRBV15 combines with J gene TRBJ2-1, with a tentative D call TRBD2 (6 bases). CDR1 is LNHNV and CDR2 is YYDKDF in the germline V gene (reference sequence). V lost 0 bases and J lost 9, with 12 bases in between. This CDR3 has 14 residues. CDR3 coding DNA: TGTGCCACCAGCAGAGAGACGGAGGGAGGTGAGCAGTTCTTC. Translating gives CATSRETEGGEQFF.

This chain links TRBV2 with TRBJ2-2; D might be TRBD1 (5 bases). V was pared by 6 bases and J by 6 bases, with 17 bases between. This CDR3 has 15 residues. Germline V gene sequence: CDR1 SNHLY, CDR2 FYNNEI. The DNA of the CDR3 is TGTGCCAGCAGACTCCGTGGGGCGAGAGCCGGGGAGCTGTTTTTT. The encoded protein is CASRLRGARAGELFF. Full variable domain (remainder filled in from reference TRBV2 and TRBJ2-2): EPEVTQTPSHQVTQMGQEVILRCVPISNHLYFYWYRQILGQKVEFLVSFYNNEISEKSEIFDDQFSVERPDGSNFTLKIRSTKLEDSAMYFCASRLRGARAGELFFGEGSRLTVL.

The V and J genes are TRBV6-5 and TRBJ2-7; 9 positions agree with TRBD1. Germline V gene sequence: CDR1 MNHEY, CDR2 SVGAGI. The trim removed 6 bases at V and 3 bases at J, leaving 3 bases unmatched. This CDR3 spans 13 amino acids. DNA for the CDR3: TGTGCCAGCAGCAGGACAGGGGACTACGAGCAGTACTTC. Its translation: CASSRTGDYEQYF.

In its sample, this clone was seen a few times. V and J are TRBV7-9 and TRBJ1-1; TRBD1 matches 7 bases. This CDR3 spans 16 amino acids. CDR1 and CDR2 from the germline V gene are SEHNR and FQNEAQ (reference sequence). J lost 2 bases, V lost 5 bases, and 11 bases had no gene match. The CDR3 DNA follows: TGTGCCAGCAGCCCCAATCCGGGACAGCATAACACTGAAGCTTTCTTT. It specifies CASSPNPGQHNTEAFF.

The chain carries TRBV6-5 and TRBJ2-1; D may be TRBD2 (6 bases). The CDR3 length is 12 residues. V was shortened by 6 bases and J by 6 bases, with 9 bases between the two germline ends. Germline V lookup: CDR1 MNHEY, CDR2 SVGAGI. The CDR3 DNA reads as TGTGCCAGCAGGGGACTCTTCAATGAGCAGTTCTTC. Translated: CASRGLFNEQFF.

The J gene is TRBJ1-1, the V gene TRBV6-5; possible D gene TRBD1, 6 bases. The V and J ends lost 6 bases and 4 bases respectively, with 15 bases between them. The CDR3 has 14 amino acids. Germline V gene lookup returns CDR1 MNHEY and CDR2 SVGAGI. The CDR3 sequence: CASSLQGEGTEAFF. The CDR3 DNA follows: TGTGCCAGCAGCCTACAGGGAGAAGGCACTGAAGCTTTCTTT.

The chain uses TRBV10-1 and TRBJ2-7; 8 bases fit TRBD2. Germline V gives CDR1 WNHNN, CDR2 SYGVQD (reference sequence). The ends lost 4 bases at V and 0 bases at J; junction bases unmatched: 2. The length of the CDR3 is 14 residues. CDR3 nucleotide sequence: TGCGCCAGCAGTGCGAGCGGGAGCTCCTACGAGCAGTACTTC. Its translation is CASSASGSSYEQYF.

The chain employs TRBV18 and TRBJ1-1; TRBD1 matches at 9 bases. The CDR3 has 13 residues. V was clipped by 3 bases and J by 10 bases; unmatched bases: 6. The germline V gene has CDR1 KGHSH and CDR2 LQKENI. CDR3 sequence (DNA): TGTGCCAGCTCACCGGGGACAGGGTTAGGAGCTTTCTTT. It specifies CASSPGTGLGAFF.

The chain employs TRBV5-1 and TRBJ2-5; TRBD1 aligns across 7 bases. The CDR3 has 14 amino acids. Trimming at V came to 3 bases and at J to 5 bases, leaving 7 bases not matched to a gene. Germline V CDR1 and CDR2: SGHRS, YFSETQ. The CDR3 nucleotides are TGCGCCAGCAGCTGGAAAACAGGGGACGAGACCCAGTACTTC. Translating it yields CASSWKTGDETQYF.